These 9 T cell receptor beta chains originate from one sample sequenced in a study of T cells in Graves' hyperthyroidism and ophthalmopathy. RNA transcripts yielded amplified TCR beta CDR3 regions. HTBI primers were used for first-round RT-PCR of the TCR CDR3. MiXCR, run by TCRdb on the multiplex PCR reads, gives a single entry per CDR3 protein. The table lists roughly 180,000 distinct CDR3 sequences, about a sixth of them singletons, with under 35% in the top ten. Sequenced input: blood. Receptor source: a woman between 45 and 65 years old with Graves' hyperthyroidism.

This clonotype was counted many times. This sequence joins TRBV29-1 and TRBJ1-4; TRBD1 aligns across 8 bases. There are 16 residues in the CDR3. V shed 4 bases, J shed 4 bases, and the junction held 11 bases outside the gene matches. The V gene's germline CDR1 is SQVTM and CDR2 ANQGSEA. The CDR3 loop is CSVGTGSALINEKLFF. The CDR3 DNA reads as TGCAGCGTTGGGACAGGGTCGGCGCTAATTAATGAAAAACTGTTTTTT.

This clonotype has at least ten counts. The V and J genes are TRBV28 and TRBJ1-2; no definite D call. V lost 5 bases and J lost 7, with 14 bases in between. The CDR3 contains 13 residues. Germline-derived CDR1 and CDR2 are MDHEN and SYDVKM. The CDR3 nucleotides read TGTGCCAGCAGTGGACCCATAAGGGTTGGCTACACCTTC. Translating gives CASSGPIRVGYTF.

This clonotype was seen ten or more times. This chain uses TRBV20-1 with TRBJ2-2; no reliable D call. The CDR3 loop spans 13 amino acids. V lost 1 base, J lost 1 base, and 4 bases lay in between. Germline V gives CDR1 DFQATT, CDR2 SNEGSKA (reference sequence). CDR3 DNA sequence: TGCAGTGCTAGAGGGCAGAACACCGGGGAGCTGTTTTTT. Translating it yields CSARGQNTGELFF.

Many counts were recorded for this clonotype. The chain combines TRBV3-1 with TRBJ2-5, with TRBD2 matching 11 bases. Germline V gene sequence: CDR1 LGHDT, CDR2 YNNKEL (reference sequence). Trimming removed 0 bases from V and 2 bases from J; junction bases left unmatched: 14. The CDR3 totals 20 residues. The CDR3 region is CASSQDSLSGTSGRQETQYF. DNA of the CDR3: TGTGCCAGCAGCCAAGATTCATTATCCGGGACTAGCGGCAGGCAAGAGACCCAGTACTTC.

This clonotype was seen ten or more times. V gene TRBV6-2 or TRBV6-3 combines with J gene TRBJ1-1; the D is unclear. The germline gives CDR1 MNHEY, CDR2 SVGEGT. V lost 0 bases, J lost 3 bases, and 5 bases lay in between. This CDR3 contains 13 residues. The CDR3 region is CASSYSIYTEAFF. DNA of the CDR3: TGTGCCAGCAGTTACTCGATCTACACTGAAGCTTTCTTT.

This CDR3 is CASTPRGISSYEQYF. Here the CDR3 DNA reads TGTGCCAGCACCCCGAGGGGAATTAGCTCCTACGAGCAGTACTTC. J is TRBJ2-7 and V is TRBV6-1; possibly TRBD1 or TRBD2 for D (5 bases each). The V end was cut by 7 bases, the J end by 0 bases, with 16 bases between. CDR1 and CDR2 (germline): MNHNS, SASEGT. This CDR3 has 15 residues.

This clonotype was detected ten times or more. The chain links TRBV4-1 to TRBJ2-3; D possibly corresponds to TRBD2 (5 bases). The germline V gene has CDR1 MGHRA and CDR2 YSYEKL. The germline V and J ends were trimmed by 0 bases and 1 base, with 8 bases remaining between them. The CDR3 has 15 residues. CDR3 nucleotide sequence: TGCGCCAGCAGCCAAGAATATAGCGGCACAGATACGCAGTATTTT. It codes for CASSQEYSGTDTQYF.

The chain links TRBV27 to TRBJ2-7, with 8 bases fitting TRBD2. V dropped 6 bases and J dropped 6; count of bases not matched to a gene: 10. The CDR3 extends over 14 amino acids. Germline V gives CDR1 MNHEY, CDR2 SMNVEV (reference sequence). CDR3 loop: CASRGPGGRVEQYF. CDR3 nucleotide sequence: TGTGCCAGCAGGGGGCCGGGGGGGCGGGTCGAGCAGTACTTC.

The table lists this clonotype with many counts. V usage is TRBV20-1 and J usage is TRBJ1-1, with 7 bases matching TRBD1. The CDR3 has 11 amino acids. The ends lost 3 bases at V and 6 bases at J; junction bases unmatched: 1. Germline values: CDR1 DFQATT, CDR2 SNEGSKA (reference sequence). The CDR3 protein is CSASQGAEAFF. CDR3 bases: TGCAGTGCTAGCCAGGGGGCTGAAGCTTTCTTT.